A selection of T cell receptor beta chains follows, all from one sample in a study of beta chain features in type 1 diabetes. Assay used: immunoSEQ multiplex PCR; TCRdb lists only in-frame clones, some missing. The repertoire holds 970,000 or so clones, roughly a sixth seen once, with 0.023% in the top ten. The sample was naive CD4+ T cells from blood. These receptors were collected from a woman younger than 35 in good health. The CDR3 runs from the conserved cysteine through the conserved F or W. The order of the fields is D gene, clone size, J gene, V gene, CDR3 DNA, CDR3 protein. D genes are given only for firm matches. The size of a clone is reported for some rows only, either as once, few or many, or as a class for expanded clones.

D gene: TRBD2
clone size: few
J gene: TRBJ2-1
V gene: TRBV4-3
CDR3 DNA: TGCGCCAGCAGCCAAGGCGGGAGGATTAAGAATGAGCAGTTCTTC
CDR3 protein: CASSQGGRIKNEQFF

D gene: .
clone size: few
J gene: TRBJ2-7
V gene: TRBV2
CDR3 DNA: TGTGCCAGCCTCCCGGACATTACTAGCTGGTACGAGCAGTACTTC
CDR3 protein: CASLPDITSWYEQYF

D gene: TRBD2
clone size: few
J gene: TRBJ2-3
V gene: TRBV4-3
CDR3 DNA: TGCGCCAGCAGCCAAGTTTCGAGGCTAGCGGGAGGGCCCGGAGATACGCAGTATTTT
CDR3 protein: CASSQVSRLAGGPGDTQYF

D gene: .
clone size: few
J gene: TRBJ1-1
V gene: TRBV25-1
CDR3 DNA: TGTGCCAGCAGTGAATATAGGGGCGCTGAAGCTTTCTTT
CDR3 protein: CASSEYRGAEAFF

D gene: TRBD2
clone size: .
J gene: TRBJ2-1
V gene: TRBV5-4
CDR3 DNA: TGTGCCAGCAGCTTATCCGGACTAGCCTACAATGAGCAGTTCTTC
CDR3 protein: CASSLSGLAYNEQFF

D gene: TRBD2
clone size: few
J gene: TRBJ2-1
V gene: TRBV5-8
CDR3 DNA: TGTGCCAGCAGCCCCGGTTCGTCTAGCGGGTTATACAATGAGCAGTTCTTC
CDR3 protein: CASSPGSSSGLYNEQFF

D gene: .
clone size: few
J gene: TRBJ1-1
V gene: TRBV29-1
CDR3 DNA: TGCAGCGTAGCACAGGGTCGGGCTGAAGCTTTCTTT
CDR3 protein: CSVAQGRAEAFF

D gene: .
clone size: .
J gene: TRBJ2-7
V gene: TRBV19
CDR3 DNA: TGTGCCAGTAGTAATTCGAGGGAGCTATCCTACGAGCAGTACTTC
CDR3 protein: CASSNSRELSYEQYF

D gene: TRBD1
clone size: .
J gene: TRBJ2-3
V gene: TRBV10-3
CDR3 DNA: TGTGCCACTCTACAGGGGGTACCGGTCACAGATACGCAGTATTTT
CDR3 protein: CATLQGVPVTDTQYF

D gene: .
clone size: many
J gene: TRBJ2-1
V gene: TRBV10-3
CDR3 DNA: TGTGCCATCAGTTACAGCGGCAATGAGCAGTTCTTC
CDR3 protein: CAISYSGNEQFF

D gene: TRBD2
clone size: few
J gene: TRBJ2-1
V gene: TRBV2
CDR3 DNA: TGTGCCAGCACCTTAGCGGGAGGGCCGGGGAATGAGCAGTTCTTC
CDR3 protein: CASTLAGGPGNEQFF

D gene: TRBD1
clone size: .
J gene: TRBJ1-2
V gene: TRBV29-1
CDR3 DNA: TGCAGCGTTGAAACAGGGGGATATGGCTACACCTTC
CDR3 protein: CSVETGGYGYTF

D gene: TRBD2
clone size: few
J gene: TRBJ2-1
V gene: TRBV28
CDR3 DNA: TGTGCCAGCAGTTCGGAGCGGGGATTGACCTACAATGAGCAGTTCTTC
CDR3 protein: CASSSERGLTYNEQFF

D gene: .
clone size: .
J gene: TRBJ2-7
V gene: TRBV19
CDR3 DNA: TGTGCCAGTAGTATAGGGAGCTCCTACGAGCAGTACTTC
CDR3 protein: CASSIGSSYEQYF

D gene: .
clone size: few
J gene: TRBJ2-5
V gene: TRBV5-8
CDR3 DNA: TGTGCCAGCAACTTCTACAGGAATGGGCAAGAGACCCAGTACTTC
CDR3 protein: CASNFYRNGQETQYF

D gene: TRBD2
clone size: few
J gene: TRBJ2-3
V gene: TRBV7-8
CDR3 DNA: TGTGCCAGCAGCGTACTAGCGGCCACAGATACGCAGTATTTT
CDR3 protein: CASSVLAATDTQYF

D gene: .
clone size: .
J gene: TRBJ1-1
V gene: TRBV7-6
CDR3 DNA: TGTGCCAGCAGCTTAGAAGCACAGAACACTGAAGCTTTCTTT
CDR3 protein: CASSLEAQNTEAFF

D gene: .
clone size: .
J gene: TRBJ2-1
V gene: TRBV4-2
CDR3 DNA: TGTGCCAGCAGCCAAGTAGTGGCCGGAGCATGGGCTGCCTACAATGAGCAGTTCTTC
CDR3 protein: CASSQVVAGAWAAYNEQFF

D gene: TRBD2
clone size: few
J gene: TRBJ2-1
V gene: TRBV4-2
CDR3 DNA: TGTGCCAGCAGCCAACTATCCGGCGGGAGGGCCTACAATGAGCAGTTCTTC
CDR3 protein: CASSQLSGGRAYNEQFF

D gene: TRBD2
clone size: few
J gene: TRBJ2-1
V gene: TRBV7-8
CDR3 DNA: TGTGCCAGCAGCGCCGTACTAGCGTTTGAGCAGTTCTTC
CDR3 protein: CASSAVLAFEQFF

D gene: .
clone size: few
J gene: TRBJ1-1
V gene: TRBV21-1
CDR3 DNA: TGTGCCAGCAATAGGGGGGGGTTCACTGAAGCTTTCTTT
CDR3 protein: CASNRGGFTEAFF

D gene: .
clone size: many
J gene: TRBJ1-1
V gene: TRBV7-3
CDR3 DNA: TGTGCCAGCAGCTCGGACAGGAACACTGAAGCTTTCTTT
CDR3 protein: CASSSDRNTEAFF

D gene: .
clone size: few
J gene: TRBJ2-7
V gene: TRBV15
CDR3 DNA: TGTGCCACCAGCAGCGAATACGGACGGAACGAGCAGTACTTC
CDR3 protein: CATSSEYGRNEQYF

D gene: .
clone size: few
J gene: TRBJ2-7
V gene: TRBV4-3
CDR3 DNA: TGCGCCAGCAGCCAAGGCAGGCAGACCTACGAGCAGTACTTC
CDR3 protein: CASSQGRQTYEQYF

D gene: TRBD1
clone size: .
J gene: TRBJ1-5
V gene: TRBV10-3
CDR3 DNA: TGTGCCATCAGAAATGGACAGGGGATGCGGCATTTT
CDR3 protein: CAIRNGQGMRHF

D gene: TRBD2
clone size: .
J gene: TRBJ2-7
V gene: TRBV5-6
CDR3 DNA: TGTGCCAGCAGGGCTGGGACTAGTGCCGAGCAGTACTTC
CDR3 protein: CASRAGTSAEQYF

D gene: .
clone size: .
J gene: TRBJ2-5
V gene: TRBV11-1
CDR3 DNA: TGTGCCAGCAGCTTATCGAGTGGTGCGAAGGCGACCCAGTACTTC
CDR3 protein: CASSLSSGAKATQYF

D gene: TRBD1
clone size: .
J gene: TRBJ2-1
V gene: TRBV6-4
CDR3 DNA: TGTGCCAGCAGCAAGCTGACAGGGTCGCAAAATGAGCAGTTCTTC
CDR3 protein: CASSKLTGSQNEQFF

D gene: .
clone size: .
J gene: TRBJ2-6
V gene: TRBV19
CDR3 DNA: TGTGCCAGTAGTATAGATCGGGTTACTGGGGCCAACGTCCTGACTTTC
CDR3 protein: CASSIDRVTGANVLTF

D gene: .
clone size: few
J gene: TRBJ1-2
V gene: TRBV6-5
CDR3 DNA: TGTGCCAGCAGTTACCGGGGATCTGGCTACACCTTC
CDR3 protein: CASSYRGSGYTF

D gene: .
clone size: few
J gene: TRBJ1-1
V gene: TRBV5-4
CDR3 DNA: TGTGCCAGTCACCGGGACACCGGTAGCGCTGAAGCTTTCTTT
CDR3 protein: CASHRDTGSAEAFF

D gene: TRBD2
clone size: few
J gene: TRBJ2-1
V gene: TRBV28
CDR3 DNA: TGTGCCAGCAGGCCTCGGGGGGGGTTGGATGAGCAGTTCTTC
CDR3 protein: CASRPRGGLDEQFF

D gene: .
clone size: few
J gene: TRBJ1-3
V gene: TRBV7-9
CDR3 DNA: TGTGCCAGCAGCTTAGCTCGGCCAGGCTCTGGAAACACCATATATTTT
CDR3 protein: CASSLARPGSGNTIYF

D gene: .
clone size: .
J gene: TRBJ2-6
V gene: TRBV6-1
CDR3 DNA: TGTGCCAGCAGAGAAACAGGGAGGAGGGGGTCTGGGGCCAACGTCCTGACTTTC
CDR3 protein: CASRETGRRGSGANVLTF

D gene: .
clone size: .
J gene: TRBJ2-2
V gene: TRBV28
CDR3 DNA: TGTGCCAGCAGTTTCGTCGGTCTACCGAACACCGGGGAGCTGTTTTTT
CDR3 protein: CASSFVGLPNTGELFF

D gene: .
clone size: few
J gene: TRBJ2-1
V gene: TRBV14
CDR3 DNA: TGTGCCAGCAGCCAAGCGGTCCTTAGCTCCTACAATGAGCAGTTCTTC
CDR3 protein: CASSQAVLSSYNEQFF

D gene: TRBD2
clone size: few
J gene: TRBJ2-1
V gene: TRBV7-9
CDR3 DNA: TGTGCCAGCAGCTCTCTAGCGGCTAGCTCCTACAATGAGCAGTTCTTC
CDR3 protein: CASSSLAASSYNEQFF

D gene: TRBD2
clone size: .
J gene: TRBJ2-5
V gene: TRBV7-6
CDR3 DNA: TGTGCCAGCAGCTTCCCTACTAGCGGCTGGCAGTACCGCCGGGAGACCCAGTACTTC
CDR3 protein: CASSFPTSGWQYRRETQYF

D gene: .
clone size: .
J gene: TRBJ1-3
V gene: TRBV19
CDR3 DNA: TGTGCCAGTAGATACGCCGCCTCTGGAAACACCATATATTTT
CDR3 protein: CASRYAASGNTIYF

D gene: .
clone size: once
J gene: TRBJ1-1
V gene: TRBV9
CDR3 DNA: TGTGCCAGCAGCGTCGGAGACTACTATCGGAACACTGAAGCTTTCTTT
CDR3 protein: CASSVGDYYRNTEAFF

D gene: .
clone size: .
J gene: TRBJ2-1
V gene: TRBV7-2
CDR3 DNA: TGTGCCAGCAGCTTAATAGGACCAGGTCTGGGGGCGCAGTTCTTC
CDR3 protein: CASSLIGPGLGAQFF

D gene: .
clone size: few
J gene: TRBJ2-3
V gene: TRBV5-1
CDR3 DNA: TGCGCCAGCAGCTTGAGCGTGGTGGCGGATACGCAGTATTTT
CDR3 protein: CASSLSVVADTQYF

D gene: .
clone size: .
J gene: TRBJ1-5
V gene: TRBV4-2
CDR3 DNA: TGTGCCAGCAGCCAAGGGTCGGACGCCCTCAATCAGCCCCAGCATTTT
CDR3 protein: CASSQGSDALNQPQHF

D gene: TRBD1
clone size: .
J gene: TRBJ1-4
V gene: TRBV28
CDR3 DNA: TGTGCCAGCAGTGTGGGACAGGGGATTGAAAAACTGTTTTTT
CDR3 protein: CASSVGQGIEKLFF

D gene: TRBD2
clone size: few
J gene: TRBJ2-5
V gene: TRBV7-9
CDR3 DNA: TGTGCCGTTACGCGTTCCCAGCGGGATACCCTGGGGAAAAAAGAGACCCAGTACTTC
CDR3 protein: CAVTRSQRDTLGKKETQYF

D gene: .
clone size: few
J gene: TRBJ1-3
V gene: TRBV7-2
CDR3 DNA: TGTGCCAGCAGGAACTCAGGGTTTGGAAACACCATATATTTT
CDR3 protein: CASRNSGFGNTIYF